These T cell receptor beta chains were read from a single sample in a study of T cells in Graves' hyperthyroidism and ophthalmopathy. TCRdb itself ran the multiplex PCR reads through MiXCR, one entry per CDR3 protein. This table has roughly 330,000 distinct CDR3 sequences, roughly 17% appearing once. Sequencing input: blood. The receptors stem from a man aged 30-40 years with Graves' hyperthyroidism. The CDR3 runs from the conserved cysteine through the conserved F or W. Each record gives: J gene, D gene, V gene, clone size, CDR3 protein, CDR3 DNA. A D gene is named only where the DNA matches it firmly. Clone size is stated in some rows and not others, as once, few, many or a class when expanded.

TRBJ2-5 NA TRBV7-7 few CASSGRRGETQYF TGTGCTAGCAGCGGACGCAGGGGAGAGACCCAGTACTTC
TRBJ2-1 TRBD2 TRBV2 many CASSLAGAGFNEQFF TGTGCCAGCAGTCTAGCGGGAGCTGGGTTTAATGAGCAGTTCTTC
TRBJ2-6 NA TRBV29-1 many CSVGGEEFSGANVLTF TGCAGCGTTGGGGGGGAGGAGTTCTCTGGGGCCAACGTCCTGACTTTC
TRBJ2-2 NA TRBV20-1 NA CSARDHPRQGYTGELFF TGCAGTGCTAGAGACCACCCTCGCCAGGGTTACACCGGGGAGCTGTTTTTT
TRBJ2-1 TRBD2 TRBV20-1 many CSEGTSWDEQFF TGCAGTGAGGGGACTAGCTGGGATGAGCAGTTCTTC
TRBJ1-2 TRBD1 TRBV2 few CASSGDRAYTF TGTGCCAGCAGTGGGGACAGGGCCTACACCTTC
TRBJ1-2 NA TRBV30 many CAWSVQNYGYTF TGTGCCTGGAGTGTACAGAACTATGGCTACACCTTC
TRBJ2-1 TRBD2 TRBV24-1 few CATSGGSHNEQFF TGTGCCACCAGTGGCGGGAGTCACAATGAGCAGTTCTTC
TRBJ1-1 NA TRBV4-2 few CASSQDPVSQGKENTEAFF TGTGCCAGCAGCCAAGATCCGGTTAGCCAGGGAAAGGAGAACACTGAAGCTTTCTTT
TRBJ2-1 TRBD2 TRBV11-1 many CASSRTSARDEQFF TGTGCCAGCAGCCGGACTAGCGCAAGAGATGAGCAGTTCTTC
TRBJ2-1 NA TRBV29-1 few CSVWASSYNEQFF TGCAGCGTGTGGGCTAGCAGTTACAATGAGCAGTTCTTC
TRBJ2-1 TRBD2 TRBV2 many CASTGLGNEQFF TGTGCCAGCACGGGACTAGGGAATGAGCAGTTCTTC
TRBJ1-2 TRBD1 TRBV28 many CASSRDSFTDYGYTF TGTGCCAGCAGCCGGGACAGCTTTACGGACTATGGCTACACCTTC
TRBJ2-7 NA TRBV5-1 NA CASSLEVTAPEQYF TGCGCCAGCAGCTTGGAGGTGACAGCCCCCGAGCAGTACTTC
TRBJ2-7 TRBD1 TRBV5-1 many CASSSGDRTDYEQYF TGCGCCAGCAGCAGTGGGGACAGGACTGACTACGAGCAGTACTTC
TRBJ2-7 TRBD1 TRBV5-4 NA CASSLGLGTGRSYEQYF TGTGCCAGCAGCTTGGGGCTTGGGACAGGGCGTTCCTACGAGCAGTACTTC
TRBJ2-5 TRBD1 TRBV6-2/TRBV6-3 many CASSGTGEQETQYF TGTGCCAGCAGTGGGACAGGGGAGCAAGAGACCCAGTACTTC
TRBJ2-2 TRBD2 TRBV2 NA CASSTSTSAPNTGELFF TGTGCCAGCAGTACTTCTACTAGCGCCCCGAACACCGGGGAGCTGTTTTTT
TRBJ2-1 NA TRBV15 few CATSREPDYNEQFF TGTGCCACCAGCAGAGAACCGGACTACAATGAGCAGTTCTTC
TRBJ2-7 TRBD2 TRBV7-3 NA CASSTSGSGEQYF TGTGCCAGCTCGACTAGCGGGAGCGGCGAGCAGTACTTC
TRBJ2-2 NA TRBV5-5 many CASSFLDGELFF TGTGCCAGCAGCTTTCTTGACGGGGAGCTGTTTTTT
TRBJ1-5 NA TRBV12-3/TRBV12-4 many CASSFIGQPQHF TGTGCCAGCAGTTTTATAGGTCAGCCCCAGCATTTT
TRBJ2-1 NA TRBV6-2/TRBV6-3 NA CASSYPTGRGDNEQFF TGTGCCAGCAGTTACCCTACGGGGAGGGGGGACAATGAGCAGTTCTTC
TRBJ2-7 NA TRBV11-2 many CASSLGGPGAYEQYF TGTGCCAGCAGCTTAGGGGGACCTGGCGCATACGAGCAGTACTTC
TRBJ2-1 TRBD2 TRBV4-1 few CASSQDRGGSAYNEQFF TGCGCCAGCAGCCAAGATCGAGGCGGGAGCGCCTACAATGAGCAGTTCTTC
TRBJ1-4 NA TRBV6-1 NA CASSSQDTTINEKLFF TGTGCCAGCAGTTCTCAGGACACCACAATCAATGAAAAACTGTTTTTT
TRBJ2-1 TRBD2 TRBV18 many CASSPTSGGEQFF TGTGCCAGCTCACCGACTTCGGGGGGTGAGCAGTTCTTC
TRBJ2-5 TRBD2 TRBV24-1 many CATSDWLAGETQYF TGTGCCACCAGTGATTGGTTAGCGGGAGAGACCCAGTACTTC
TRBJ1-1 TRBD1 TRBV9 many CASSKTGAEAFF TGTGCCAGCAGCAAGACAGGGGCTGAAGCTTTCTTT
TRBJ1-5 TRBD1 TRBV12-3/TRBV12-4 once CASSPGTEEQPQHF TGTGCCAGCAGTCCTGGGACAGAGGAACAGCCCCAGCATTTT
TRBJ2-7 NA TRBV30 NA CAWSPSGYEQYF TGTGCCTGGAGTCCCTCAGGGTACGAGCAGTACTTC
TRBJ2-4 TRBD2 TRBV20-1 few CSARGLAGGGGYF TGCAGTGCTAGAGGACTAGCGGGAGGAGGGGGGTACTTC
TRBJ2-2 NA TRBV7-2 many CANLLGRRQELFF TGTGCCAACCTTCTAGGACGTCGTCAGGAGCTGTTTTTT
TRBJ1-3 NA TRBV3-1 NA CATSNRVTGNTIYF TGTGCCACCAGTAACAGGGTGACAGGAAACACCATATATTTT
TRBJ1-4 NA TRBV25-1 once CASSDLRGGWEKLFF TGTGCCAGCAGTGACCTCCGGGGGGGCTGGGAAAAACTGTTTTTT
TRBJ2-2 NA TRBV5-6 NA CASSLDWVSGELFF TGTGCCAGCAGCTTGGATTGGGTCAGTGGGGAGCTGTTTTTT
TRBJ1-1 NA TRBV6-1 NA CASSSVDGGEAFF TGTGCCAGCAGTTCCGTGGATGGGGGTGAAGCTTTCTTT
TRBJ1-2 NA TRBV6-4 NA CASSDDHYGYTF TGTGCCAGCAGTGACGACCACTATGGCTACACCTTC
TRBJ2-5 NA TRBV6-5 once CTSSYEETQYF TGTACCAGCAGTTACGAGGAGACCCAGTACTTC
TRBJ1-2 NA TRBV5-8 NA CASSHLGGSSGYTF TGTGCCAGCAGTCATCTCGGGGGGTCTAGTGGCTACACCTTC
TRBJ1-5 NA TRBV12-3/TRBV12-4 few CASSLDRRYQPQHF TGTGCCAGCAGTTTAGACAGGAGGTATCAGCCCCAGCATTTT
TRBJ2-1 NA TRBV14 NA CASSQVFWFASNEQFF TGTGCCAGCAGCCAAGTTTTCTGGTTCGCCTCCAATGAGCAGTTCTTC
TRBJ2-1 TRBD2 TRBV12-3/TRBV12-4 many CASTRGEFSEQFF TGTGCCAGCACCCGGGGGGAATTTAGTGAGCAGTTCTTC
TRBJ1-1 NA TRBV27 many CASSLSGGYTEAFF TGTGCCAGCAGTTTATCGGGGGGCTACACTGAAGCTTTCTTT
TRBJ2-7 NA TRBV7-2 NA CASSLAGLAYEQYF TGTGCCAGCAGCTTAGCGGGATTGGCCTACGAGCAGTACTTC
TRBJ2-2 NA TRBV30 few CAWSPFPGELFF TGTGCCTGGAGCCCCTTCCCCGGGGAGCTGTTTTTT
TRBJ2-7 NA TRBV5-1 many CASSFGQPVYEQYF TGCGCCAGCAGCTTTGGACAACCCGTCTACGAGCAGTACTTC